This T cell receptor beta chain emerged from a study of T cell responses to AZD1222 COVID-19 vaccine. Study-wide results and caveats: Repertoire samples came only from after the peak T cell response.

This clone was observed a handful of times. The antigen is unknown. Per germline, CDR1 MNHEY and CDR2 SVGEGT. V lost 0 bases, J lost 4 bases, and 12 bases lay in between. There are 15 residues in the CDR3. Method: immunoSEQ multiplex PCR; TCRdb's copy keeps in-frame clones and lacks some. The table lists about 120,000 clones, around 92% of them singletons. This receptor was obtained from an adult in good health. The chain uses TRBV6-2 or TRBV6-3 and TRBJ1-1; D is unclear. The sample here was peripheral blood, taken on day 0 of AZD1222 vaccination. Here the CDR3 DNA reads TGTGCCAGCAGTTACTCGGTCGACGATCCCACTGAAGCTTTCTTT. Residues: CASSYSVDDPTEAFF.